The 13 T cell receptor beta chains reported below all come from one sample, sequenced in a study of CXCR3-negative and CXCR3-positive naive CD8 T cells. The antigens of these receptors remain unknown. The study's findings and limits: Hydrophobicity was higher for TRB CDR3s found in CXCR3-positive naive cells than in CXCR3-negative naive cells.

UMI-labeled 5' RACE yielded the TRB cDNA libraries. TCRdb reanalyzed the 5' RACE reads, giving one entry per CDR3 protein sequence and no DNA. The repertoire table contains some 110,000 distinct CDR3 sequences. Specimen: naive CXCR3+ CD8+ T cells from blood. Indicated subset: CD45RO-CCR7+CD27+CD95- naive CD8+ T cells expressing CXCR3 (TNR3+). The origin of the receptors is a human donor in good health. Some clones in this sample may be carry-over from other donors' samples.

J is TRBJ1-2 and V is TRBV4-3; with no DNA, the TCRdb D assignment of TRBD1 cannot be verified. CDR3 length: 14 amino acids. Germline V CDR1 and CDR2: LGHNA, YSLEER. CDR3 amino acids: CASSQDDTGYGYTF.

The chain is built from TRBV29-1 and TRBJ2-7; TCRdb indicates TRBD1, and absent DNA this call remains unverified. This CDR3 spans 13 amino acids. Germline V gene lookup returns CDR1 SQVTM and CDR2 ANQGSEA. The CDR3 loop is CSVGQGLIYEQYF.

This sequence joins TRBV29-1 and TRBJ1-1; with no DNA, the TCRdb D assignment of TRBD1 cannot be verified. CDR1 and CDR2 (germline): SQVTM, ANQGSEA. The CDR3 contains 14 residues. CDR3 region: CSVESGTGSAEAFF. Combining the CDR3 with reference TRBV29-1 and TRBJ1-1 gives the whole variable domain SAVISQKPSRDICQRGTSLTIQCQVDSQVTMMFWYRQQPGQSLTLIATANQGSEATYESGFVIDKFPISRPNLTFSTLTVSNMSPEDSSIYLCSVESGTGSAEAFFGQGTRLTVV.

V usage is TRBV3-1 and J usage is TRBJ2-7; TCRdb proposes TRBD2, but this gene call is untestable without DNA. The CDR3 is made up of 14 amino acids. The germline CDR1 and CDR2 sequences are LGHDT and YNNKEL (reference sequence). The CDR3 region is CASSPSGGIYEQYF.

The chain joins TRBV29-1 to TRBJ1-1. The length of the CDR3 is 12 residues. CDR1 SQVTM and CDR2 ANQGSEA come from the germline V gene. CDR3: CSVVDRNTEAFF.

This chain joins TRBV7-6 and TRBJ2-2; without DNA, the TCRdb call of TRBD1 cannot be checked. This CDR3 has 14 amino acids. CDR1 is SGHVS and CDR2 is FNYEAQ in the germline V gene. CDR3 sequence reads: CASSLVTGHGELFF.

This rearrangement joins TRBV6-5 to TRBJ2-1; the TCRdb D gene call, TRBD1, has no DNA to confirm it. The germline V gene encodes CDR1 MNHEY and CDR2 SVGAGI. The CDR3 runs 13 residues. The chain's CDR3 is CASSYSGGEEQFF.

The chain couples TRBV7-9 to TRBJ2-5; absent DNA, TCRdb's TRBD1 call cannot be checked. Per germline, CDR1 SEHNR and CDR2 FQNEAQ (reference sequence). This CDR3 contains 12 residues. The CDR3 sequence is CASSPPVGTQYF.

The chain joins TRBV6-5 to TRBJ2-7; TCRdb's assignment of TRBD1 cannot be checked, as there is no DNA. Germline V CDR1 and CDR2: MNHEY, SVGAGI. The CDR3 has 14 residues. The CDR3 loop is CASSIETGLGEQYF.

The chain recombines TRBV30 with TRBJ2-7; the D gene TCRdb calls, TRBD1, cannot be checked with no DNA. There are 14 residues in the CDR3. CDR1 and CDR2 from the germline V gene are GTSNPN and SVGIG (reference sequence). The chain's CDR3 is CAWSVLQGAYEQYF.

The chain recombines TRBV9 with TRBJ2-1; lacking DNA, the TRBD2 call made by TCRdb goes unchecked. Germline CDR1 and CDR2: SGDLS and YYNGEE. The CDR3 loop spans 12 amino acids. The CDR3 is CASGARENEQFF.

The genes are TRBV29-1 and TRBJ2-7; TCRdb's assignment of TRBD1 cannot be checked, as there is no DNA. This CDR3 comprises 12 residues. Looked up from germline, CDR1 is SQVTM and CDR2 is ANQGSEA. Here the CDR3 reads CSGRDINYEQYF.

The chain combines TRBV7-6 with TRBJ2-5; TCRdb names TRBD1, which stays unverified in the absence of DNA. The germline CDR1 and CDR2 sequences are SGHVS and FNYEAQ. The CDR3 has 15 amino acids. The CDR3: CASSLIWGAEETQYF. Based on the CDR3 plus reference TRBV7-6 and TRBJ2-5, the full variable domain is GAGVSQSPRYKVTKRGQDVALRCDPISGHVSLYWYRQALGQGPEFLTYFNYEAQQDKSGLPNDRFSAERPEGSISTLTIQRTEQRDSAMYRCASSLIWGAEETQYFGPGTRLLVL.